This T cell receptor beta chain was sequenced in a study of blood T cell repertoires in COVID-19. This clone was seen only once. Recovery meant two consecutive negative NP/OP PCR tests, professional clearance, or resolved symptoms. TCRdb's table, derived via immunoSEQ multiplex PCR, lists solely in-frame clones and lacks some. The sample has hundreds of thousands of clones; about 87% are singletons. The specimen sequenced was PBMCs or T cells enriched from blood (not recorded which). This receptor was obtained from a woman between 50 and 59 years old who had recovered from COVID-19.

In DNA, the CDR3 is TGTGCCAGCCAGGGACTAGCGGGATCCGGGGAGCTGTTTTTT. It encodes CASQGLAGSGELFF. The genes are TRBV11-1 and TRBJ2-2; 13 nucleotides line up with TRBD2. This CDR3 contains 14 residues. Trimming removed 8 bases from V and 6 bases from J; junction bases left unmatched: 3. Germline values: CDR1 SGHAT, CDR2 FQDESV (reference sequence).